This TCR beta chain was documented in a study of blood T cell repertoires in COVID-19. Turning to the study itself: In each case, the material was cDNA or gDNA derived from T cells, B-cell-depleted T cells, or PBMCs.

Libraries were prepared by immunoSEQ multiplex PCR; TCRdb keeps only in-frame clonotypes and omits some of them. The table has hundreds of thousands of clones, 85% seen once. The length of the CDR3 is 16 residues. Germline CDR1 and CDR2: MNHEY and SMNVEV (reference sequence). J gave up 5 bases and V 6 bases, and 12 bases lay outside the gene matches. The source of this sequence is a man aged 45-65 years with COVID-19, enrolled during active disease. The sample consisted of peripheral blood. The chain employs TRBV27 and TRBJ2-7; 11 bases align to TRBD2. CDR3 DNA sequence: TGTGCCAGCAGGGTTAGCGGGGGGGCTAATTCCCACGAGCAGTACTTC. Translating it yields CASRVSGGANSHEQYF.